This T cell receptor beta chain was obtained from a study of human T cells and chemical hapten exposure. Study-wide background: Among samples, TCR yields varied mainly because of small differences in pooled library volume.

Individual cDNA molecules (in the library) carried attached unique molecular identifiers. TCRdb fed the 5' RACE reads into MiXCR, producing one record per CDR3 protein. The table has 110,000 or so distinct CDR3 sequences, more than 15% seen once. Unfractionated whole blood was the source of the extracted total RNA. Germline CDR1 reads SGHVS; CDR2 reads FQNEAQ. This CDR3 comprises 13 residues. The V and J ends lost 6 bases and 6 bases respectively, with 15 bases between them. There are a few counts of this clonotype. Its antigen is undetermined. Findings and caveats of the study: TCRs above 1 in 1000 frequency stayed constant with DPC sensitization.

The J gene is TRBJ2-7, the V gene TRBV7-8; possible D gene TRBD1, 6 bases. This TCR came from a human donor in good health. In DNA form, the CDR3 reads TGTGCCAGCAGAGCCGGACAGTCCGGCGAGCAGTACTTC. Its translation: CASRAGQSGEQYF.